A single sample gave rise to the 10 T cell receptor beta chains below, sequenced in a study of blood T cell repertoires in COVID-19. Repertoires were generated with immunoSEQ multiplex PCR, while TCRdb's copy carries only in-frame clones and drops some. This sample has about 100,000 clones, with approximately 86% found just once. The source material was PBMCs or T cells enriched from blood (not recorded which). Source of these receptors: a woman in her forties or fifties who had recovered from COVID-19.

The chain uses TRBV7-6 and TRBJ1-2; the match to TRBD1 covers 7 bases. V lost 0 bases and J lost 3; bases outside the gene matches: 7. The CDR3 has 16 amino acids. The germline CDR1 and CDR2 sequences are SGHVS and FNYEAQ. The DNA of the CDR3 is TGTGCCAGCAGCTTAGCGGGACAGTCGCTCGACTATGGCTACACCTTC. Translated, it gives CASSLAGQSLDYGYTF.

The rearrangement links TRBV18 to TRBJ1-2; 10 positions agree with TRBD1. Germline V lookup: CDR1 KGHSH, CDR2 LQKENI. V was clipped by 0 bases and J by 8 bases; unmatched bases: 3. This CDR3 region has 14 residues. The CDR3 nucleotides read TGTGCCAGCTCACCACCGGACAGGGGGAACGGCTACACCTTC. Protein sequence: CASSPPDRGNGYTF.

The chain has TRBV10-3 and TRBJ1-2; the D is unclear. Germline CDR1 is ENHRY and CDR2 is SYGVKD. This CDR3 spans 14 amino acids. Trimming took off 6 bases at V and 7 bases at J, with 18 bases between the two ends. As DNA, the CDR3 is TGTGCCATCAGACCGGGATCTGGAGAGGGTGGCTACACCTTC. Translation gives CAIRPGSGEGGYTF.

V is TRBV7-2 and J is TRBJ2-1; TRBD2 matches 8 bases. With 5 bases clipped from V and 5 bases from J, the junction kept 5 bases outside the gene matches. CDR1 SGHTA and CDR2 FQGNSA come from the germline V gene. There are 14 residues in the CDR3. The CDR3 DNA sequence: TGTGCCAGCAGCCCGCAGCGGGAGAACAATGAGCAGTTCTTC. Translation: CASSPQRENNEQFF.

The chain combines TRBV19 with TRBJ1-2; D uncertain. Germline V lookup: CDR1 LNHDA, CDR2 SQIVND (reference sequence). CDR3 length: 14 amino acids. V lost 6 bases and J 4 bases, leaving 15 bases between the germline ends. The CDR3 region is CASSPAAGGYGYTF. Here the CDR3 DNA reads TGTGCCAGTAGCCCAGCCGCCGGAGGCTATGGCTACACCTTC.

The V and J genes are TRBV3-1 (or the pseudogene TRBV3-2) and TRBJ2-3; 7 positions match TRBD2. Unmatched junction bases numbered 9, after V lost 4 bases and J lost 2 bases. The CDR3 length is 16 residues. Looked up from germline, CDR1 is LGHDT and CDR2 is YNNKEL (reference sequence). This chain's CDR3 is CASSLSGTTYTDTQYF. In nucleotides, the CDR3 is TGTGCCAGCAGCCTCAGCGGGACTACCTACACAGATACGCAGTATTTT.

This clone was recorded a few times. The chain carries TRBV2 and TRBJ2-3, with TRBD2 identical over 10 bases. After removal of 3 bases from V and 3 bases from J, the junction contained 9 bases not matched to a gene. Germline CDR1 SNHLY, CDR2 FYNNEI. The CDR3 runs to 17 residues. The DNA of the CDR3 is TGTGCCAGCAGTGATGTTCTACTAGCGGGGTTGACAGATACGCAGTATTTT. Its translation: CASSDVLLAGLTDTQYF.

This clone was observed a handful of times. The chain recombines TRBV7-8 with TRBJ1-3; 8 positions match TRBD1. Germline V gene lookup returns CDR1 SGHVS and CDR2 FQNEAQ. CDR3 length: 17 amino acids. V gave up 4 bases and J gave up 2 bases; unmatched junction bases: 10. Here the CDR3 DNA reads TGTGCCAGCAGCTACGATTCGGACAGGGTAACTGGAAACACCATATATTTT. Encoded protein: CASSYDSDRVTGNTIYF.

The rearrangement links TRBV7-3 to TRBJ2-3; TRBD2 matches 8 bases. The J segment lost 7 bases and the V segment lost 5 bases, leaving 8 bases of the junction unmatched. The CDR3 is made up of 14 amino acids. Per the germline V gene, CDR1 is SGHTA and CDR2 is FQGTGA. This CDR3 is CASSETSVTNTQYF. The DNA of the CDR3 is TGTGCCAGCAGCGAGACTAGCGTAACGAATACGCAGTATTTT.

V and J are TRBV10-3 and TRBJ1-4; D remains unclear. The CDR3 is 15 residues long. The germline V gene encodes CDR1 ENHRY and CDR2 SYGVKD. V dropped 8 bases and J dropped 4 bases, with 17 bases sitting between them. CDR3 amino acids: CAIRRQDSLNEKLFF. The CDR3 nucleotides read TGTGCCATCCGTCGCCAGGACTCCCTTAATGAAAAACTGTTTTTT.